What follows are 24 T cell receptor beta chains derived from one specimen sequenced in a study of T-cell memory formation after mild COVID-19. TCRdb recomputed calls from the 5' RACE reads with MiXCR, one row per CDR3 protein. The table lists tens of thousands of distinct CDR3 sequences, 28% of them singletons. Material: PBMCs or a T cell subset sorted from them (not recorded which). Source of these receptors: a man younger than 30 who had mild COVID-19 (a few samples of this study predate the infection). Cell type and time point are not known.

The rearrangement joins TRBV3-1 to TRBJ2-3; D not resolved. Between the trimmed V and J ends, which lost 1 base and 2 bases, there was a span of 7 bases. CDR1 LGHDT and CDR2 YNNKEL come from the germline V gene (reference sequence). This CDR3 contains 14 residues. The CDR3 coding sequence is TGTGCCAGCAGCCAAGTGCTAGACACAGATACGCAGTATTTT. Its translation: CASSQVLDTDTQYF.

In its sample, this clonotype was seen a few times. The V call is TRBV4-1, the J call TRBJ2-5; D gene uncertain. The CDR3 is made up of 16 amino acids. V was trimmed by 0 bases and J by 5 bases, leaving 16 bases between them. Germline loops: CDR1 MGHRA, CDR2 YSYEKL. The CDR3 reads CASSQDLYAFGETQYF. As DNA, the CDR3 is TGCGCCAGCAGCCAAGATCTCTATGCCTTTGGGGAGACCCAGTACTTC.

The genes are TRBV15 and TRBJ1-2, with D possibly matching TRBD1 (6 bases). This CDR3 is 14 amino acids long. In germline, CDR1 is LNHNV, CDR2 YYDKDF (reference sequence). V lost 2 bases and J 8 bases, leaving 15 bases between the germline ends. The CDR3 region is CATSRRARGPGYTF. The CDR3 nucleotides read TGTGCCACCAGCAGAAGGGCCCGGGGGCCCGGCTACACCTTC.

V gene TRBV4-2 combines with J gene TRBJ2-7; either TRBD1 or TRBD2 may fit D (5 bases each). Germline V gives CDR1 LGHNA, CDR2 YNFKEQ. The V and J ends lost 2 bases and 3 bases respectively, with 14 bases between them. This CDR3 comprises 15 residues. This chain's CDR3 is CASSQPGRYIYEQYF. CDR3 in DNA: TGTGCCAGCAGCCAACCGGGACGGTATATCTACGAGCAGTACTTC.

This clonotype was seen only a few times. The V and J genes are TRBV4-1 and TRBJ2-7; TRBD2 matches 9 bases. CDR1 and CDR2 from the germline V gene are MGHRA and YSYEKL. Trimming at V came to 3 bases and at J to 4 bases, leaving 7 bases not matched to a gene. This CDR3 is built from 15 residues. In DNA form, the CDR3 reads TGCGCCAGCAGCCATGAGGTAGCGGGGGTATACGAGCAGTACTTC. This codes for CASSHEVAGVYEQYF.

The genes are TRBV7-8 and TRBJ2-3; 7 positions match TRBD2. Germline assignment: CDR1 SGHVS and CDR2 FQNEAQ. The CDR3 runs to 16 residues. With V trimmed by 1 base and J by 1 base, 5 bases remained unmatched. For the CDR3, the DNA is TGTGCCAGCAGCTTAGTTAGCGCGGGGGGCACAGATACGCAGTATTTT. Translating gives CASSLVSAGGTDTQYF.

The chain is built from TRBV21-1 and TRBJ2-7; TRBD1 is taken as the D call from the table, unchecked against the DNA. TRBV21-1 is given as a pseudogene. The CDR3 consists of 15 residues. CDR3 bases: TGTGCCAGCAGCACCCATGACAGGGGATGCTACGAGCAGTACGTC. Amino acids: CASSTHDRGCYEQYV.

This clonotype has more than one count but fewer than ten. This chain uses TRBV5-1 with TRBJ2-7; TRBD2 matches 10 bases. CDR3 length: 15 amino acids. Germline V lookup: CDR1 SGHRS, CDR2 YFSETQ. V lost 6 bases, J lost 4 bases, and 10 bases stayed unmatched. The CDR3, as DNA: TGCGCCAGCACCTGGTGGAGCGGGGGGGATTACGAGCAGTACTTC. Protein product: CASTWWSGGDYEQYF.

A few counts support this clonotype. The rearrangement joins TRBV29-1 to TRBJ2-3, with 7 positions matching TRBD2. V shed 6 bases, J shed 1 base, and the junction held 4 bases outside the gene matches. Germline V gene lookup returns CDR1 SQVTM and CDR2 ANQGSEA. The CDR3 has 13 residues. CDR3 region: CSVRLARTDTQYF. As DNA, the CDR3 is TGCAGCGTCAGACTAGCCCGCACAGATACGCAGTATTTT.

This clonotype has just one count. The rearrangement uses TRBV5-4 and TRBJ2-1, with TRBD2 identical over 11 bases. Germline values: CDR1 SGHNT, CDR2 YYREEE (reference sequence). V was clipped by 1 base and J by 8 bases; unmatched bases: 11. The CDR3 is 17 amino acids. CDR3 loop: CASSLRPSGGKTDEQFF. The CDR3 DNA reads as TGTGCCAGCAGCTTGAGGCCTAGCGGGGGGAAAACTGATGAGCAGTTCTTC. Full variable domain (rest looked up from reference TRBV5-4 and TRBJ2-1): ETGVTQSPTHLIKTRGQQVTLRCSSQSGHNTVSWYQQALGQGPQFIFQYYREEENGRGNFPPRFSGLQFPNYSSELNVNALELDDSALYLCASSLRPSGGKTDEQFFGPGTRLTVL.

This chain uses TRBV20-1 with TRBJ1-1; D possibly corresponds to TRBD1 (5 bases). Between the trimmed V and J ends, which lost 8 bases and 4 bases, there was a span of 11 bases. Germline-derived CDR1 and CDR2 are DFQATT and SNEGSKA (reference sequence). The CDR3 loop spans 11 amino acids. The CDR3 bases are TGCAGTACGGAGAGGGGCACTGAAGCTTTCTTT. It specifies CSTERGTEAFF.

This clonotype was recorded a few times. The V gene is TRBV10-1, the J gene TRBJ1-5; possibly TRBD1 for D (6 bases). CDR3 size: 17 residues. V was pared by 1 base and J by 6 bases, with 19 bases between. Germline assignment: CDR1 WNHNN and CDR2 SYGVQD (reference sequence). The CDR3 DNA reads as TGCGCCAGCAGTGAGTATAACAGAGGGCAGGGGATTCAGCCCCAGCATTTT. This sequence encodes CASSEYNRGQGIQPQHF.

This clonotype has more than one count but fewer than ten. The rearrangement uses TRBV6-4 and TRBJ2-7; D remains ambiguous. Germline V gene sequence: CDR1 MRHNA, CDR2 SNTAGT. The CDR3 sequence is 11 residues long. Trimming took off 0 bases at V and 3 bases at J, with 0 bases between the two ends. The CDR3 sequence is CASSDSYEQYF. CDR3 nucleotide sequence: TGTGCCAGCAGTGACTCCTACGAGCAGTACTTC.

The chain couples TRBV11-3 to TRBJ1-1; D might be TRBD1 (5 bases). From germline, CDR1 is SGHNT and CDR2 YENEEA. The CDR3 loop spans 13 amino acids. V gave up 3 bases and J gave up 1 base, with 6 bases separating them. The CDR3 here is CASSLTENTEAFF. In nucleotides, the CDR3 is TGTGCCAGCAGCTTGACAGAGAACACTGAAGCTTTCTTT.

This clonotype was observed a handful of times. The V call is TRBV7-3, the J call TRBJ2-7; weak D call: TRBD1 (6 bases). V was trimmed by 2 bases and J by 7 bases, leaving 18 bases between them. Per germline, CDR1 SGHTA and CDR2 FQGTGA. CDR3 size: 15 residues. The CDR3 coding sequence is TGTGCCAGCAGCTTAGCGACAGGTGCCTTGCGGGAGCAGTACTTC. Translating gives CASSLATGALREQYF.

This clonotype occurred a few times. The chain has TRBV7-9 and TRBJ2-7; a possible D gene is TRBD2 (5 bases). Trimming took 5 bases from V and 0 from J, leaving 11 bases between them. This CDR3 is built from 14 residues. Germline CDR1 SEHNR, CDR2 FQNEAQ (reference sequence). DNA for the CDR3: TGTGCCAGCAGCCCGACCACTAGCTCCTACGAGCAGTACTTC. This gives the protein CASSPTTSSYEQYF.

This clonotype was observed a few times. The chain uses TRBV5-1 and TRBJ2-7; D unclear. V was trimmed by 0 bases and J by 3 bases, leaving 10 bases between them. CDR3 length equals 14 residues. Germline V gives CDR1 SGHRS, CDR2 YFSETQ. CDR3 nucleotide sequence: TGCGCCAGCAGCTTGGAGGGTACTGGCTACGAGCAGTACTTC. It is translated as CASSLEGTGYEQYF.

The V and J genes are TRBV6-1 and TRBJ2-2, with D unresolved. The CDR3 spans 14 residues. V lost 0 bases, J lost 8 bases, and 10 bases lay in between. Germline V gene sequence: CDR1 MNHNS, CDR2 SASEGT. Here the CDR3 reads CASSEAAVGGELFF. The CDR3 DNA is TGTGCCAGCAGTGAAGCTGCGGTAGGGGGGGAGCTGTTTTTT.

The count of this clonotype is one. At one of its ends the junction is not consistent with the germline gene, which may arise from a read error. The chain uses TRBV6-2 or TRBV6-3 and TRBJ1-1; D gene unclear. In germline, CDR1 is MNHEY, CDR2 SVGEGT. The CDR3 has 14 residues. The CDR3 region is CASSYRALNTEAYF. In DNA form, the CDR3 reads TGTGCCAGCAGTTACAGGGCCCTGAACACTGAAGCTTACTTT.

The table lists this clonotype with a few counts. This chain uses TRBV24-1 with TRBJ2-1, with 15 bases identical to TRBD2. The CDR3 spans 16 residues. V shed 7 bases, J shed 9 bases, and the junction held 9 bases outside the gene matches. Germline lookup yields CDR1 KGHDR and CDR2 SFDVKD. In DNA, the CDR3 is TGTGCCACCAGCGGACTAGCGGGGGGGCCGGTCAGTGAGCAGTTCTTC. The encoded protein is CATSGLAGGPVSEQFF.

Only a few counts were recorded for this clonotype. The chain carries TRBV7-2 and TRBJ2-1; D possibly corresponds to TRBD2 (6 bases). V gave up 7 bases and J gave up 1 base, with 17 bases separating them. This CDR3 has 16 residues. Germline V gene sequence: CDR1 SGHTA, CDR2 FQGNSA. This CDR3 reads CASTSISGRSYNEQFF. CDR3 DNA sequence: TGTGCCAGCACCTCGATATCAGGGAGGTCCTACAATGAGCAGTTCTTC.

The CDR3, as DNA: TGCAGTGCTGGGGACAGGGTGAACACTGAAGCTTTCTTT. Its translation is CSAGDRVNTEAFF. V gene TRBV20-1 combines with J gene TRBJ1-1, with 9 bases identical to TRBD1. V dropped 5 bases and J dropped 0; count of bases not matched to a gene: 1. Germline V gene lookup returns CDR1 DFQATT and CDR2 SNEGSKA (reference sequence). The CDR3 spans 13 residues.

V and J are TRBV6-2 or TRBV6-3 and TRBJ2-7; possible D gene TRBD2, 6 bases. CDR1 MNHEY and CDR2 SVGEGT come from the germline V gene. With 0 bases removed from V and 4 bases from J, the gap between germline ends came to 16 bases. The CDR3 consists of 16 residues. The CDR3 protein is CASSYSALRGGYEQYF. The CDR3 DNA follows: TGTGCCAGCAGTTACTCCGCTCTTAGGGGAGGTTACGAGCAGTACTTC.

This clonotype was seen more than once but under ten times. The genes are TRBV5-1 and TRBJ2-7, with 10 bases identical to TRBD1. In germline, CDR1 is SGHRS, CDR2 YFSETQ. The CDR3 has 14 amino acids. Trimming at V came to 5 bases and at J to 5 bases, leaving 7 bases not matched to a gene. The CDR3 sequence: CASRRGTGVDEQYV. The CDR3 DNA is TGCGCCAGCAGACGAGGGACAGGGGTCGACGAGCAGTACGTC.